Sequencing of this T cell receptor delta chain was carried out in a study of gamma-delta T cells after stem cell transplantation (dated by TCRdb to 2015 to 2016). Reading the germline V gene gives CDR1 GEAIGNYY and CDR2 EKD. Its CDR3 holds 22 amino acids, cysteine through phenylalanine. Just the 66-base CDR3 DNA is kept, in frame starting at base 1. The V and J ends are trimmed by 0 bases and 6 bases, leaving 37 bases between them. There are a few counts of this clone. Its antigen remains unidentified. Qualities for individual bases were not recorded, and no much larger clone is one base off. Other DNA sequences in the same sample also yield this CDR3. Libraries were constructed by RT-PCR. These reads were obtained on an Illumina MiSeq. TCRdb called clones afresh from the public reads with CATT; identical DNA rows were later merged. This sample comprises 2,000 or so delta-chain clones, around a third of them detected only once. The ten largest clones capture approximately 17% of the sample.

The sequence is built from TRDV2 and TRDJ1; the D assignment is uncertain and may be TRDD1 or TRDD3, with 5 bases supporting each. The specimen was gamma-delta T cells. This TCR was recovered from a human donor. It is not recorded whose cells these are; they may come from a transplant donor. The bases are TGTGCCTGTGACACCGTATCGCCGGCTGAAAATACTGGTGGGCCAGGGACCTATAAACTCATCTTT. Its product reads: CACDTVSPAENTGGPGTYKLIF.